This entry concerns a single T cell receptor (beta chain). The antigen is undetermined. The CDR3 has 14 residues. Germline V gene sequence: CDR1 SGHVS, CDR2 FNYEAQ. V was shortened by 4 bases and J by 6 bases, with 12 bases between the two germline ends. This sample was included in a study of T cell repertoires in cytomegalovirus infection. On the study more broadly: The authors used CMV epitopes that were HLA-C-restricted (recently identified) and HLA-B-restricted (well studied).

One entry per CDR3 protein results from TCRdb running MiXCR on the reads. The sample has approximately 1,000,000 distinct CDR3 sequences, 30% to 40% seen once. The TCR was taken from a human donor in good health (CMV status not recorded). Some clones in this sample may be carry-over from other donors' samples. The rearrangement joins TRBV7-6 to TRBJ2-2; the D is unclear. The sample consisted of cultured CD8+ T cells from PBMCs, taken from culture after CMV antigen stimulation. CDR3 sequence reads: CASSSTGLAGELFF. The CDR3 bases are TGTGCCAGCAGCTCGACTGGCCTCGCCGGGGAGCTGTTTTTT.